The clone carrying this TCR beta chain was detected only once. The data were obtained in a study of blood T cell repertoires in COVID-19. Study in general: Samples came from the United States, Italy and Spain, spanning acute and convalescent COVID-19.

This CDR3 region has 16 residues. V gave up 3 bases and J gave up 6 bases; unmatched junction bases: 8. Germline V gives CDR1 MRHNA, CDR2 SNTAGT. Under the authors' procedure: Estimation of nucleated cell counts relied on the amplification of reference gene primers. Data came from immunoSEQ multiplex PCR; TCRdb stores just in-frame clones and leaves some out. The D gene and trimming were derived from the DNA, and the V and J assignments and clone size from that table. The table lists about 190,000 clones, roughly 89% of them singletons. The sequencing sample was made of peripheral blood. The V call is TRBV6-4, the J call TRBJ2-2; 9 bases fit TRBD2. The clonotype originates from a man between 40 and 49 years old with acute or convalescent COVID-19. The CDR3 sequence: CASSEIAGAASGELFF. DNA of the CDR3: TGTGCCAGCAGTGAGATAGCGGGGGCGGCCTCCGGGGAGCTGTTTTTT.